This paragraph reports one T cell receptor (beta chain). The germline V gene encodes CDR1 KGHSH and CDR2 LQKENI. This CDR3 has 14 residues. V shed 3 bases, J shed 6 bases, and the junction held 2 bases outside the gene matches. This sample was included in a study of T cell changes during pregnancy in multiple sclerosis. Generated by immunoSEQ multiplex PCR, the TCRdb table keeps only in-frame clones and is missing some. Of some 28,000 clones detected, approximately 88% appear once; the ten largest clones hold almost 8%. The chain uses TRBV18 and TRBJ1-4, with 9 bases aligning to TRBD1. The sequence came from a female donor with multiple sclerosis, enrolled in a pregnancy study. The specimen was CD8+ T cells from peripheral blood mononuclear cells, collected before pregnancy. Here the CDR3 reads CASSPWTGDEKLFF. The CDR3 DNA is TGTGCCAGCTCACCCTGGACAGGGGATGAAAAACTGTTTTTT.